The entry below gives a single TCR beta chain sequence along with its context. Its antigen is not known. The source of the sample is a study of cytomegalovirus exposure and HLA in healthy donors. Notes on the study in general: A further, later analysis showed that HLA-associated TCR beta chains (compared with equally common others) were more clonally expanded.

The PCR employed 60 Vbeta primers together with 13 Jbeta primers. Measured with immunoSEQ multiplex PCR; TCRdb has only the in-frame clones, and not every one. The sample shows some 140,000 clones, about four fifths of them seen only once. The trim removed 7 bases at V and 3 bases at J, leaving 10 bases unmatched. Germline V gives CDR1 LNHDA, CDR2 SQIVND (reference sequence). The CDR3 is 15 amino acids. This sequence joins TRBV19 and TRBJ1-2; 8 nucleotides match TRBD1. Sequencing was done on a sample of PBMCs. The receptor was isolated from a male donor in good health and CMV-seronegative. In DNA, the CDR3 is TGTGCCAGTACCTCCCTTGACAGGGGAGACTATGGCTACACCTTC. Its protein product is CASTSLDRGDYGYTF.